The 23 T cell receptor beta chains reported below all come from one sample, sequenced in a study of a mutant IDH1 vaccine in newly diagnosed glioma. TCRdb's copy holds only in-frame clones and misses some; the assay was immunoSEQ multiplex PCR. Of 35,000 or so clones in the sample, around 80% were seen once. No antigen has been identified for these receptors. Time point of the sample: week 11, during vaccination. Vaccination used 300 ug of mutant IDH1 20-mer peptide per dose, with topical imiquimod. The sequencing here drew on peripheral blood mononuclear cells (PBMCs), taken from a glioma patient whose treatment included an IDH1 peptide vaccine. The receptors were gathered from a woman younger than 45 with glioma. Some clones in this sample may be carry-over from other donors' samples.

V and J are TRBV7-6 and TRBJ1-1; D perhaps matches TRBD1 (5 bases). CDR3 length: 12 amino acids. V was clipped by 3 bases and J by 8 bases, with 10 bases between them. The V gene's germline CDR1 is SGHVS and CDR2 FNYEAQ. CDR3 DNA: TGTGCCAGCAGCTTGGTCGGGGGGGAAGCTTTCTTT. This sequence encodes CASSLVGGEAFF.

CDR3 amino acids: CASAPGPTSGYTF. In DNA, the CDR3 is TGCGCCAGCGCACCGGGACCTACGAGTGGCTACACCTTC. The chain employs TRBV10-1 and TRBJ1-2; tentative D call: TRBD1 (5 bases). Germline CDR1 reads WNHNN; CDR2 reads SYGVQD (reference sequence). V was pared by 8 bases and J by 7 bases, with 17 bases between. The CDR3 loop spans 13 amino acids.

The genes are TRBV9 and TRBJ2-7, with TRBD2 matching 13 bases. The V gene end was trimmed by 4 bases and the J gene end by 7 bases; junction bases not matched to a gene: 8. The CDR3 length is 15 residues. The germline CDR1 and CDR2 sequences are SGDLS and YYNGEE. The CDR3 DNA follows: TGTGCCAGCAGCCCGCCGGGACTAGCGGGGTCAGAGCAGTACTTC. This sequence encodes CASSPPGLAGSEQYF.

This clone was seen only once. The chain recombines TRBV5-1 with TRBJ1-2; a weak D match, TRBD1 (5 bases). CDR1 is SGHRS and CDR2 is YFSETQ in the germline V gene. The CDR3 has 14 residues. The V end was cut by 2 bases, the J end by 8 bases, with 16 bases between. In nucleotides, the CDR3 is TGCGCCAGCAGCTTAAACCGGGACGGAAGGGGCTACACCTTC. Translation: CASSLNRDGRGYTF.

The rearrangement uses TRBV5-5 and TRBJ2-2; tentative D call: TRBD1 (5 bases). The V end lost 2 bases, the J end lost 8 bases, and 19 bases lay between the germline ends. The CDR3 is 16 residues long. CDR1 and CDR2 from the germline V gene are SGHKS and YYEKEE (reference sequence). The chain's CDR3 is CASSFRVRRAAGELFF. The CDR3 DNA reads TGTGCCAGCAGCTTTCGGGTACGCAGGGCGGCTGGGGAGCTGTTTTTT. The full variable domain, rest sourced from reference TRBV5-5 and TRBJ2-2, is DAGVTQSPTHLIKTRGQQVTLRCSPISGHKSVSWYQQVLGQGPQFIFQYYEKEERGRGNFPDRFSARQFPNYSSELNVNALLLGDSALYLCASSFRVRRAAGELFFGEGSRLTVL.

The chain couples TRBV18 to TRBJ2-7; 7 positions match TRBD1. V lost 3 bases, J lost 3 bases, and 5 bases stayed unmatched. The CDR3 covers 14 residues. Germline V gene sequence: CDR1 KGHSH, CDR2 LQKENI. CDR3 nucleotides: TGTGCCAGCTCACCGCCCGGGACAGTCTACGAGCAGTACTTC. Protein sequence: CASSPPGTVYEQYF. The full variable domain, its missing parts supplied by reference TRBV18 and TRBJ2-7, is NAGVMQNPRHLVRRRGQEARLRCSPMKGHSHVYWYRQLPEEGLKFMVYLQKENIIDESGMPKERFSAEFPKEGPSILRIQQVVRGDSAAYFCASSPPGTVYEQYFGPGTRLTVT.

V gene TRBV19 combines with J gene TRBJ2-3; 12 nucleotides match TRBD2. Germline CDR1 reads LNHDA; CDR2 reads SQIVND (reference sequence). The CDR3 extends over 15 amino acids. V shed 4 bases, J shed 4 bases, and the junction held 3 bases outside the gene matches. The CDR3, as DNA: TGTGCCAGTAGTAAGACTAGCGGGAGCTCAGATACGCAGTATTTT. It yields the protein CASSKTSGSSDTQYF.

This clone was recorded once. The V gene is TRBV4-1, the J gene TRBJ2-3; 7 bases map to TRBD2. Germline CDR1 and CDR2: MGHRA and YSYEKL. V shed 4 bases, J shed 6 bases, and the junction held 13 bases outside the gene matches. The CDR3 covers 16 residues. CDR3 sequence (DNA): TGCGCCAGCAGCCCTCAGGCTAGCGGTTGGGGGGATACGCAGTATTTT. Translating it yields CASSPQASGWGDTQYF.

V is TRBV25-1 and J is TRBJ2-5; TRBD1 aligns across 8 bases. The V segment lost 7 bases and the J segment 1 base; nucleotides outside the gene matches: 5. Germline V gene lookup returns CDR1 MGHDK and CDR2 SYGVNS. This CDR3 is built from 14 residues. CDR3: CASTDRVAQETQYF. In DNA, the CDR3 is TGTGCCAGCACGGACAGGGTAGCCCAAGAGACCCAGTACTTC. Full variable domain (missing parts from reference TRBV25-1 and TRBJ2-5): EADIYQTPRYLVIGTGKKITLECSQTMGHDKMYWYQQDPGMELHLIHYSYGVNSTEKGDLSSESTVSRIRTEHFPLTLESARPSHTSQYLCASTDRVAQETQYFGPGTRLLVL.

This clone was seen more than once but under ten times. J is TRBJ1-5 and V is TRBV30; perhaps TRBD1 as D (5 bases). V gave up 2 bases and J gave up 1 base, with 12 bases separating them. In germline, CDR1 is GTSNPN, CDR2 SVGIG (reference sequence). The CDR3 covers 15 residues. CDR3 coding DNA: TGTGCCTGGAGTAAAGGGACCTCCAGCAATCAGCCCCAGCATTTT. Translating it yields CAWSKGTSSNQPQHF.

The chain carries TRBV18 and TRBJ1-5; TRBD1 is a possible D gene (6 bases). Germline CDR1 KGHSH, CDR2 LQKENI. The CDR3 is 16 residues long. Trimming took 3 bases from V and 1 from J, leaving 13 bases between them. CDR3 in amino acids: CASSPVGGPSNQPQHF. CDR3 sequence (DNA): TGTGCCAGCTCACCGGTTGGGGGGCCGAGCAATCAGCCCCAGCATTTT.

The V call is TRBV7-2, the J call TRBJ2-7; TRBD2 aligns across 9 bases. Per the germline V gene, CDR1 is SGHTA and CDR2 is FQGNSA. The CDR3 contains 15 residues. V was clipped by 3 bases and J by 4 bases; unmatched bases: 7. The CDR3: CASSFGGGRGYEQYF. CDR3 DNA sequence: TGTGCCAGCAGCTTTGGGGGCGGGAGGGGATACGAGCAGTACTTC.

This rearrangement joins TRBV14 to TRBJ2-7; D unresolved. CDR1 and CDR2 from the germline V gene are SGHDN and FVKESK. The ends were cut back, 1 base at V and 3 bases at J, with 4 bases in the middle. The CDR3 loop spans 12 amino acids. This chain's CDR3 is CASSQGHYEQYF. DNA for the CDR3: TGTGCCAGCAGCCAAGGACACTACGAGCAGTACTTC.

The J gene is TRBJ1-1, the V gene TRBV5-8; D perhaps matches TRBD1 (6 bases). The CDR3 sequence is 12 residues long. CDR1 is SGHTS, CDR2 YDEGEE, per germline. V lost 4 bases and J lost 7, with 11 bases in between. In DNA, the CDR3 is TGTGCCAGCAGCCCCGGGGGCGTTGAAGCTTTCTTT. Its protein is CASSPGGVEAFF.

This clone was counted once. The V and J genes are TRBV7-9 and TRBJ2-5; D uncertain. With 9 bases removed from V and 2 bases from J, the gap between germline ends came to 19 bases. The V gene's germline CDR1 is SEHNR and CDR2 FQNEAQ (reference sequence). There are 15 residues in the CDR3. CDR3: CARTKLSTAQETQYF. The CDR3, as DNA: TGTGCCAGAACCAAACTTTCGACTGCACAAGAGACCCAGTACTTC. Full variable domain (rest looked up from reference TRBV7-9 and TRBJ2-5): DTGVSQNPRHKITKRGQNVTFRCDPISEHNRLYWYRQTLGQGPEFLTYFQNEAQLEKSRLLSDRFSAERPKGSFSTLEIQRTEQGDSAMYLCARTKLSTAQETQYFGPGTRLLVL.

V is TRBV4-2 and J is TRBJ2-6, with D tentatively TRBD2 (5 bases). The germline V gene has CDR1 LGHNA and CDR2 YNFKEQ. CDR3 length equals 19 residues. Trimming stripped 2 bases from V and 2 bases from J, with 19 bases between. CDR3 nucleotide sequence: TGTGCCAGCAGCCAAAGGGCCGGGGTATTTCGACCTGGGGCCAACGTCCTGACTTTC. This gives the protein CASSQRAGVFRPGANVLTF.

This clone was counted only a few times. This chain joins TRBV2 and TRBJ1-3; possibly TRBD1 for D (5 bases). CDR1 and CDR2 from the germline V gene are SNHLY and FYNNEI. V lost 6 bases, J lost 2 bases, and 11 bases lay in between. This CDR3 comprises 14 residues. This CDR3 reads CASRTGTAGNTIYF. The CDR3 DNA reads as TGTGCCAGCAGAACCGGGACCGCTGGAAACACCATATATTTT.

The V and J genes are TRBV6-7 and TRBJ2-1; 11 positions agree with TRBD2. TRBV6-7 is an open reading frame whose function is uncertain. The V segment lost 2 bases and the J segment 5 bases; nucleotides outside the gene matches: 17. CDR3 length: 20 amino acids. In DNA, the CDR3 is TGTGCCAGCAGTTACCCTAGAGGGCTAGCGGGAGGCCCCATTGACAATGAGCAGTTCTTC. Translated, it gives CASSYPRGLAGGPIDNEQFF.

The J gene is TRBJ2-1, the V gene TRBV28; TRBD2 agrees at 10 bases. The CDR3 covers 14 residues. J gave up 4 bases and V 9 bases, and 6 bases lay outside the gene matches. Germline CDR1 is MDHEN and CDR2 is SYDVKM. The CDR3 nucleotides read TGTGCCAGTGTCACTAGCGGGACTTACAATGAGCAGTTCTTC. It translates to CASVTSGTYNEQFF.

The rearrangement uses TRBV5-8 and TRBJ1-2, with TRBD1 as a possible D gene (6 bases). Germline V gene sequence: CDR1 SGHTS, CDR2 YDEGEE. The CDR3 consists of 14 residues. The ends were cut back, 2 bases at V and 7 bases at J, with 15 bases in the middle. Here the CDR3 DNA reads TGTGCCAGCAGCTTCGGTCAGGGGTCGGCTGGCTACACCTTC. This gives the protein CASSFGQGSAGYTF.

V gene TRBV15 combines with J gene TRBJ2-7; a possible D gene is TRBD1 (5 bases). Trimming took off 3 bases at V and 7 bases at J, with 10 bases between the two ends. The germline CDR1 and CDR2 sequences are LNHNV and YYDKDF (reference sequence). This CDR3 has 12 amino acids. The CDR3 here is CATSSSGREQYF. CDR3 sequence (DNA): TGTGCCACCAGCAGTTCAGGGCGGGAGCAGTACTTC.

V is TRBV9 and J is TRBJ2-7; D might be TRBD1 or TRBD2, each matching 5 bases. V gave up 1 base and J gave up 0 bases, with 11 bases separating them. Germline assignment: CDR1 SGDLS and CDR2 YYNGEE. The CDR3 length is 15 residues. The chain's CDR3 is CASSVSGTSSYEQYF. In DNA, the CDR3 is TGTGCCAGCAGCGTATCCGGGACCAGCTCCTACGAGCAGTACTTC.

This rearrangement joins TRBV2 to TRBJ1-1; TRBD1 might be the D (6 bases). Per germline, CDR1 SNHLY and CDR2 FYNNEI. Trimming pared 6 bases from V and 4 bases from J, leaving 12 bases between. CDR3 length: 13 amino acids. CDR3 nucleotide sequence: TGTGCCAGCAGGACAGGCTTAACCACTGAAGCTTTCTTT. Its protein is CASRTGLTTEAFF.